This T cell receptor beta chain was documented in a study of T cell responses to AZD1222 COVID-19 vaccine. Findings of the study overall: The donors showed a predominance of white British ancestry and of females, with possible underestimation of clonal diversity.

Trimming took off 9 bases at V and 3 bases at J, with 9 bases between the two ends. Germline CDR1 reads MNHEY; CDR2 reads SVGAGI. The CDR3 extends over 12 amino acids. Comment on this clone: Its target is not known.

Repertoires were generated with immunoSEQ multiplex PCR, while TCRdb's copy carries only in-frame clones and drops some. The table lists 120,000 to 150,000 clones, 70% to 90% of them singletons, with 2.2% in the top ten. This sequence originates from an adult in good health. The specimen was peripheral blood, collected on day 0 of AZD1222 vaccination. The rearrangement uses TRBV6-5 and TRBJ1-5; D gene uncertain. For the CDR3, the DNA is TGTGCCAGTGGAGACATCAATCAGCCCCAGCATTTT. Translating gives CASGDINQPQHF.